Shown below are 26 T cell receptor beta chains from a single sample sequenced in a study of blood T cell repertoires in COVID-19. Using immunoSEQ multiplex PCR, the repertoire was profiled, and TCRdb retains in-frame clones only, with some absent. The sample holds over 35,000 clones, roughly nine tenths seen once. Specimen: peripheral blood. These receptors all come from a man aged 50 or older with active COVID-19.

This chain's CDR3 is CASSLNRGNTEAFF. The CDR3 DNA reads as TGTGCCAGCAGCTTAAACAGGGGGAACACTGAAGCTTTCTTT. The V call is TRBV7-6, the J call TRBJ1-1; 7 bases map to TRBD1. Trimming at V came to 2 bases and at J to 1 base, leaving 1 base not matched to a gene. CDR1 is SGHVS and CDR2 is FNYEAQ in the germline V gene. The CDR3 has 14 residues. The full variable domain, rest sourced from reference TRBV7-6 and TRBJ1-1, is GAGVSQSPRYKVTKRGQDVALRCDPISGHVSLYWYRQALGQGPEFLTYFNYEAQQDKSGLPNDRFSAERPEGSISTLTIQRTEQRDSAMYRCASSLNRGNTEAFFGQGTRLTVV.

J is TRBJ2-7 and V is TRBV3-1 (or the pseudogene TRBV3-2); possibly TRBD2 for D (5 bases). The CDR3 runs to 15 residues. The V and J ends lost 0 bases and 2 bases respectively, with 11 bases between them. The germline V gene has CDR1 LGHDT and CDR2 YNNKEL (reference sequence). CDR3 DNA sequence: TGTGCCAGCAGCCAAGATTCTAGCTCCACCTACGAGCAGTACTTC. This gives the protein CASSQDSSSTYEQYF.

V usage is TRBV5-1 and J usage is TRBJ2-3, with D maybe TRBD2 (6 bases). CDR3 length: 17 amino acids. Germline values: CDR1 SGHRS, CDR2 YFSETQ. V was cut by 3 bases and J by 1 base, with 18 bases left in between. CDR3 amino acids: CASSYPSPGEGTDTQYF. As DNA, the CDR3 is TGCGCCAGCAGCTACCCCTCTCCTGGGGAGGGCACAGATACGCAGTATTTT.

V usage is TRBV3-1 (or the pseudogene TRBV3-2) and J usage is TRBJ2-3; D might be TRBD2 (6 bases). This CDR3 has 14 amino acids. V was clipped by 4 bases and J by 2 bases, with 10 bases between them. Germline assignment: CDR1 LGHDT and CDR2 YNNKEL (reference sequence). The CDR3 DNA sequence: TGTGCCAGCAGCCGCGGGGACTTCACAGATACGCAGTATTTT. Translated, it gives CASSRGDFTDTQYF.

The V gene is TRBV15, the J gene TRBJ1-4; TRBD1 aligns across 7 bases. CDR3 size: 14 residues. J lost 8 bases, V lost 4 bases, and 7 bases had no gene match. From germline, CDR1 is LNHNV and CDR2 YYDKDF (reference sequence). The DNA for the CDR3 is TGTGCCACCAGCATAAACAGGGGAGGAGAAAAACTGTTTTTT. The encoded protein is CATSINRGGEKLFF.

The chain employs TRBV3-1 (or the pseudogene TRBV3-2) and TRBJ2-1; 7 bases match TRBD1. The CDR3 extends over 14 amino acids. V was clipped by 2 bases and J by 7 bases; unmatched bases: 5. Per the germline V gene, CDR1 is LGHDT and CDR2 is YNNKEL (reference sequence). The CDR3 nucleotides are TGTGCCAGCAGCCAATTGGACAGGAGGAATGAGCAGTTCTTC. Its translation: CASSQLDRRNEQFF.

This clone was detected once. The V call is TRBV2, the J call TRBJ2-7, with D possibly being TRBD2 (6 bases). V gave up 6 bases and J gave up 2 bases, with 14 bases separating them. This CDR3 has 14 residues. CDR1 and CDR2 (germline): SNHLY, FYNNEI. The CDR3 loop reads CASRARGSAYEQYF. CDR3 nucleotide sequence: TGTGCCAGCAGGGCACGGGGGTCGGCCTACGAGCAGTACTTC.

This chain uses TRBV19 with TRBJ1-3, with 7 positions matching TRBD1. Unmatched junction bases numbered 3, after V lost 7 bases and J lost 0 bases. CDR1 LNHDA and CDR2 SQIVND come from the germline V gene (reference sequence). The CDR3 has 14 residues. In DNA, the CDR3 is TGTGCCAGTATCGAGGGGGCCTCTGGAAACACCATATATTTT. Translated: CASIEGASGNTIYF.

The chain employs TRBV2 and TRBJ1-1; D is undetermined. CDR3 length equals 12 residues. With 7 bases removed from V and 5 bases from J, the gap between germline ends came to 11 bases. In germline, CDR1 is SNHLY, CDR2 FYNNEI. Here the CDR3 DNA reads TGTGCCAGCACTGGCCGAGGAACTGAAGCTTTCTTT. Translation gives CASTGRGTEAFF.

The rearrangement links TRBV2 to TRBJ2-1; TRBD1 aligns across 9 bases. V shed 11 bases, J shed 7 bases, and the junction held 6 bases outside the gene matches. From germline, CDR1 is SNHLY and CDR2 FYNNEI. The CDR3 is 12 amino acids. CDR3 bases: TGTGCCGGGGGGACAGGGAGGAATGAGCAGTTCTTC. Its translation: CAGGTGRNEQFF.

The chain employs TRBV19 and TRBJ1-1; perhaps TRBD1 as D (6 bases). Germline V CDR1 and CDR2: LNHDA, SQIVND (reference sequence). This CDR3 has 13 residues. V lost 6 bases to trimming and J lost 0 bases, with 8 bases between them. CDR3 protein: CASRAGVNTEAFF. The CDR3 DNA reads TGTGCCAGTAGGGCAGGGGTGAACACTGAAGCTTTCTTT.

The chain links TRBV19 to TRBJ1-5, with no clear D. Looked up from germline, CDR1 is LNHDA and CDR2 is SQIVND (reference sequence). V lost 0 bases, J lost 2 bases, and 2 bases lay in between. The CDR3 covers 13 residues. CDR3 residues: CASSIDGNQPQHF. The CDR3 region has the DNA TGTGCCAGTAGTATAGACGGCAATCAGCCCCAGCATTTT. Full variable domain (rest looked up from reference TRBV19 and TRBJ1-5): DGGITQSPKYLFRKEGQNVTLSCEQNLNHDAMYWYRQDPGQGLRLIYYSQIVNDFQKGDIAEGYSVSREKKESFPLTVTSAQKNPTAFYLCASSIDGNQPQHFGDGTRLSIL.

This chain joins TRBV7-9 and TRBJ2-1; 8 positions agree with TRBD2. This CDR3 comprises 17 residues. Trimming removed 4 bases from V and 8 bases from J; junction bases left unmatched: 16. Germline V gene lookup returns CDR1 SEHNR and CDR2 FQNEAQ (reference sequence). CDR3 in amino acids: CASSWDVTPGGGHEQFF. In nucleotides, the CDR3 is TGTGCCAGCAGCTGGGACGTCACCCCGGGGGGGGGCCATGAGCAGTTCTTC.

The CDR3 reads CASSLTASEQYF. The DNA for the CDR3 is TGTGCCAGCAGCTTAACAGCTTCCGAGCAGTACTTC. V is TRBV11-2 and J is TRBJ2-7; D is uncertain. Trimming pared 2 bases from V and 6 bases from J, leaving 8 bases between. The CDR3 totals 12 residues. The V gene's germline CDR1 is SGHAT and CDR2 FQNNGV.

The rearrangement links TRBV27 to TRBJ1-1; TRBD1 matches at 8 bases. With V trimmed by 4 bases and J by 1 base, 8 bases remained unmatched. Germline V gene data show CDR1 as MNHEY and CDR2 as SMNVEV (reference sequence). This CDR3 is built from 16 residues. The CDR3 bases are TGTGCCAGCAGTTCCCCTCTCGGACAGGGGAACACTGAAGCTTTCTTT. This encodes CASSSPLGQGNTEAFF.

The chain is built from TRBV28 and TRBJ2-1; 9 bases map to TRBD2. Germline loops: CDR1 MDHEN, CDR2 SYDVKM. This CDR3 is 13 amino acids long. J gave up 14 bases and V 6 bases, and 11 bases lay outside the gene matches. As DNA, the CDR3 is TGTGCCAGCAGAACTCCCGGGGCGGGAGGGGAGTTCTTC. Protein product: CASRTPGAGGEFF. Drawing the rest from reference TRBV28 and TRBJ2-1, the complete variable domain is DVKVTQSSRYLVKRTGEKVFLECVQDMDHENMFWYRQDPGLGLRLIYFSYDVKMKEKGDIPEGYSVSREKKERFSLILESASTNQTSMYLCASRTPGAGGEFFGPGTRLTVL.

V gene TRBV27 combines with J gene TRBJ2-5, with D tentatively TRBD2 (6 bases). The germline gives CDR1 MNHEY, CDR2 SMNVEV (reference sequence). Deletions cut 0 bases from V and 2 bases from J, with 7 bases between. The CDR3 length is 14 residues. The DNA of the CDR3 is TGTGCCAGCAGTTTATCGCGGGGTCAAGAGACCCAGTACTTC. Its translation is CASSLSRGQETQYF.

The chain combines TRBV11-3 with TRBJ2-2, with TRBD1 matching 10 bases. V was clipped by 4 bases and J by 4 bases; unmatched bases: 6. The CDR3 loop spans 16 amino acids. Germline loops: CDR1 SGHNT, CDR2 YENEEA. The CDR3 DNA sequence: TGTGCCAGCAGCTCCCCACGGACAGGGGGCACCGGGGAGCTGTTTTTT. Translating it yields CASSSPRTGGTGELFF.

V and J are TRBV9 and TRBJ2-1, with D perhaps matching TRBD2 (6 bases). The V end was cut by 1 base, the J end by 7 bases, with 12 bases between. Germline CDR1 is SGDLS and CDR2 is YYNGEE. The CDR3 extends over 14 amino acids. CDR3 coding DNA: TGTGCCAGCAGCGTACTAGGACGGGGGAATGAGCAGTTCTTC. Translated: CASSVLGRGNEQFF. Filled out from reference TRBV9 and TRBJ2-1, the complete variable domain reads DSGVTQTPKHLITATGQRVTLRCSPRSGDLSVYWYQQSLDQGLQFLIQYYNGEERAKGNILERFSAQQFPDLHSELNLSSLELGDSALYFCASSVLGRGNEQFFGPGTRLTVL.

The rearrangement links TRBV2 to TRBJ2-7, with D possibly being TRBD2 (6 bases). V dropped 6 bases and J dropped 0 bases, with 12 bases sitting between them. Germline lookup yields CDR1 SNHLY and CDR2 FYNNEI. The CDR3 loop spans 14 amino acids. The CDR3 reads CASRTRGSSYEQYF. CDR3 bases: TGTGCCAGCAGGACTAGAGGGAGCTCCTACGAGCAGTACTTC.

The chain recombines TRBV7-9 with TRBJ2-3; TRBD1 is a possible D gene (6 bases). Trimming stripped 4 bases from V and 2 bases from J, with 16 bases between. CDR1 SEHNR and CDR2 FQNEAQ come from the germline V gene (reference sequence). The CDR3 loop spans 16 amino acids. The CDR3 reads CASSSPDRKDTDTQYF. In DNA form, the CDR3 reads TGTGCCAGCAGCTCACCGGACAGAAAAGACACAGATACGCAGTATTTT.

J is TRBJ1-2 and V is TRBV6-5; D not resolved. Germline V gene lookup returns CDR1 MNHEY and CDR2 SVGAGI. The CDR3 runs 13 residues. V lost 2 bases and J 4 bases, leaving 8 bases between the germline ends. As DNA, the CDR3 is TGTGCCAGCAGTTACCAAGCGGGCTATGGCTACACCTTC. Residues: CASSYQAGYGYTF.

This clone was detected only a few times. For the CDR3, the DNA is TGTGCCAGCAGCTTAACGCAGGTTCTCTCTGGAAACACCATATATTTT. This sequence encodes CASSLTQVLSGNTIYF. The gene calls are TRBV7-9 and TRBJ1-3, with D uncertain. The CDR3 contains 16 residues. Germline V gene data show CDR1 as SEHNR and CDR2 as FQNEAQ (reference sequence). V was trimmed by 2 bases and J by 0 bases, leaving 11 bases between them.

V usage is TRBV5-8 and J usage is TRBJ2-2, with D uncertain. Germline V CDR1 and CDR2: SGHTS, YDEGEE. Deletions cut 6 bases from V and 6 bases from J, with 6 bases between. This CDR3 has 11 residues. CDR3 region: CASNRAGELFF. In DNA, the CDR3 is TGTGCCAGCAACCGGGCCGGGGAGCTGTTTTTT.

This CDR3 reads CASTVGNYNEQFF. CDR3 nucleotide sequence: TGTGCCAGCACAGTCGGGAATTACAATGAGCAGTTCTTC. The V and J genes are TRBV2 and TRBJ2-1, with TRBD2 as a possible D gene (5 bases). There are 13 residues in the CDR3. CDR1 and CDR2 (germline): SNHLY, FYNNEI. Trimming pared 7 bases from V and 4 bases from J, leaving 11 bases between. The full variable domain, in which reference TRBV2 and TRBJ2-1 provide the parts outside the CDR3, is EPEVTQTPSHQVTQMGQEVILRCVPISNHLYFYWYRQILGQKVEFLVSFYNNEISEKSEIFDDQFSVERPDGSNFTLKIRSTKLEDSAMYFCASTVGNYNEQFFGPGTRLTVL.

The rearrangement uses TRBV7-3 and TRBJ1-1; possibly TRBD1 for D (6 bases). Germline CDR1 is SGHTA and CDR2 is FQGTGA. Trimming shortened V by 3 bases and J by 1 base, and 12 bases separated the two germline ends. This CDR3 has 15 amino acids. CDR3 bases: TGTGCCAGCAGCTTCGGCCCAGGGGCGAACACTGAAGCTTTCTTT. It specifies CASSFGPGANTEAFF.